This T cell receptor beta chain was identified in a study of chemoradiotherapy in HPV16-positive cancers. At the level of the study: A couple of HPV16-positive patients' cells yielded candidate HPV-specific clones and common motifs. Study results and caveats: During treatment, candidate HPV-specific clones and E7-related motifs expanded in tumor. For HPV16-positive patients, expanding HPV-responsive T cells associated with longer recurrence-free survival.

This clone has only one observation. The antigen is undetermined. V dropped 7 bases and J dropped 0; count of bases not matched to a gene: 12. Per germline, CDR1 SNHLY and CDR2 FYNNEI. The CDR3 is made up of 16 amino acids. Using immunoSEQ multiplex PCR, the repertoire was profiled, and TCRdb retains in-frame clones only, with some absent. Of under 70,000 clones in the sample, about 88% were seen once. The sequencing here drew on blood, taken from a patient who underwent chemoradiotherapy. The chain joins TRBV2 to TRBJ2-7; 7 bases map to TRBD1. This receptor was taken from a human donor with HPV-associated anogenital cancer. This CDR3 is CASILDGQVNSYEQYF. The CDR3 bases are TGTGCCAGCATCTTGGACGGACAGGTCAACTCCTACGAGCAGTACTTC.